The T cell receptor (beta chain) under discussion was sequenced for a study of T cell changes during pregnancy in multiple sclerosis (dated by TCRdb to between 2017 and 2020). With respect to the entire study: The study looked at changes in the T cell repertoire across pregnancy in women with multiple sclerosis.

The library was built by means of the immunoSEQ multiplex PCR assay. In TCRdb, the immuneACCESS table is reduced to in-frame sequences with V and J assigned. These tables do not hold every clone; where another copy was compared, an unresolved V gene accounts for under half, and the others remain unexplained. Across this sample there are tens of thousands of clones, with 80% to 95% seen only once. The top ten clones comprise about 4% of the sample. About this clone: This clone's antigen is unknown. No base qualities exist here, and no much larger clone lies one base off it.

Sequencing was performed on peripheral blood, taken after pregnancy. The sequence derives from a female donor in good health, enrolled as a control in a pregnancy study.

The encoded CDR3 is CAWDEGMGYGYTF. The DNA is as follows: TGTGCCTGGGACGAGGGTATGGGCTATGGCTACACCTTC. The rearrangement combines TRBV30 with TRBJ1-2; no D gene call is confident. Its CDR3 holds 13 amino acids, cysteine through phenylalanine. Just the 39-base CDR3 DNA is kept, in frame starting at base 1. Taken from the germline V gene (reference sequence), the CDR1 and CDR2 loops are GTSNPN and SVGIG. The V end loses 5 bases and the J end loses 4 bases, and a stretch of 14 bases separates them.